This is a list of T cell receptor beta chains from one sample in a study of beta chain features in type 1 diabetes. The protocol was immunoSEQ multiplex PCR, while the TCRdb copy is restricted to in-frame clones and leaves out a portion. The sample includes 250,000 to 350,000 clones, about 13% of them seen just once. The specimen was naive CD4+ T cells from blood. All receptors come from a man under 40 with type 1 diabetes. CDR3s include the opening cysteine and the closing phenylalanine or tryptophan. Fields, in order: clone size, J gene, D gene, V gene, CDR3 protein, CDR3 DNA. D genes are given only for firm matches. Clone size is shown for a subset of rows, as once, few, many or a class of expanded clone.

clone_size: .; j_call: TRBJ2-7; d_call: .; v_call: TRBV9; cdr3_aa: CASSVSPGTQQYF; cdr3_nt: TGTGCCAGCAGCGTATCCCCCGGGACTCAGCAGTACTTC
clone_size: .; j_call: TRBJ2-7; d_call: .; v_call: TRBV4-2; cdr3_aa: CASSQDRGPYEQYF; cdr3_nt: TGTGCCAGCAGCCAAGACAGGGGTCCCTACGAGCAGTACTTC
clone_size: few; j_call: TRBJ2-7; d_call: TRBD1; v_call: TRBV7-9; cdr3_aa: CASSLLTGASYEQYF; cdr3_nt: TGTGCCAGCAGCTTATTGACAGGGGCCTCCTACGAGCAGTACTTC
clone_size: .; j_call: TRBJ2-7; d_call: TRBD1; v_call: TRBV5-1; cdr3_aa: CASSARDRSHEQYF; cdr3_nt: TGCGCCAGCAGCGCCCGGGACAGGTCTCACGAGCAGTACTTC
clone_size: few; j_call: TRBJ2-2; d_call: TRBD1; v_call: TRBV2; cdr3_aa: CASSGGVWGQWNTGELFF; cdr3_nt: TGTGCCAGCAGTGGAGGGGTCTGGGGACAGTGGAACACCGGGGAGCTGTTTTTT
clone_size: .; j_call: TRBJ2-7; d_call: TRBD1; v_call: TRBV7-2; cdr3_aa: CASSITGGRYEQYF; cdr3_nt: TGTGCCAGCAGCATAACAGGGGGCAGGTACGAGCAGTACTTC
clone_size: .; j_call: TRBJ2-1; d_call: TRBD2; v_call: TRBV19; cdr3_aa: CASSTVGTSGREQFF; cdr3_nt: TGTGCCAGTAGTACGGTAGGGACTAGCGGGAGAGAACAGTTCTTC
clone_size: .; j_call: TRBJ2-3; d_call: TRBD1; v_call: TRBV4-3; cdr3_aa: CASSPDRVSTDTQYF; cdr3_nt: TGCGCCAGCAGCCCCGACAGGGTTAGCACAGATACGCAGTATTTT
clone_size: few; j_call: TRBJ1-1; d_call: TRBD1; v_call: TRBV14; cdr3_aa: CASRTGGATEAFF; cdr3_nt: TGTGCCAGCAGGACAGGGGGCGCGACTGAAGCTTTCTTT
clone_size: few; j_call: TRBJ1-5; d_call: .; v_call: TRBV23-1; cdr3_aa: CASSQSRGNYSNQPQHF; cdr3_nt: TGCGCCAGCAGTCAATCTCGGGGAAATTATAGCAATCAGCCCCAGCATTTT
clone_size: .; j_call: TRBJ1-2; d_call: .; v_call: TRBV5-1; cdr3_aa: CASSLVVGYGYTF; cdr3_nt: TGCGCCAGCAGCTTGGTGGTCGGCTATGGCTACACCTTC
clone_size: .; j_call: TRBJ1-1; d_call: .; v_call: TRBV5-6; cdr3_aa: CASSLIIEINAEAFF; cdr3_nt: TGTGCCAGCAGCTTGATTATCGAGATTAACGCTGAAGCTTTCTTT
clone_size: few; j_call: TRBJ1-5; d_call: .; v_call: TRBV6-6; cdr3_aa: CASSFLRTVSNQPQHF; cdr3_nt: TGTGCCAGCAGTTTCCTTCGGACAGTTAGCAATCAGCCCCAGCATTTT
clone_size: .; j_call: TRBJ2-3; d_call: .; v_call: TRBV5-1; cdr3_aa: CASSPRSGSTDTQYF; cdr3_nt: TGCGCCAGCAGCCCCCGGTCGGGGAGCACAGATACGCAGTATTTT
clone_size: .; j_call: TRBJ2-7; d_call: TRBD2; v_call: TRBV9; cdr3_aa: CASSVEAGLAGVSYEQYF; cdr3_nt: TGTGCCAGCAGCGTAGAGGCTGGACTAGCGGGAGTATCCTACGAGCAGTACTTC
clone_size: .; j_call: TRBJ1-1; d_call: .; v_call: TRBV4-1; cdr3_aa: CASSRPGGLEAFF; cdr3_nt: TGCGCCAGCAGCCGACCGGGGGGACTTGAAGCTTTCTTT
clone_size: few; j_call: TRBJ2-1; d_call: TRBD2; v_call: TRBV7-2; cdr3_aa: CASSLDGGSGRTKGNEQFF; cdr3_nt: TGTGCCAGCAGCTTAGATGGTGGTAGCGGGAGGACGAAGGGCAATGAGCAGTTCTTC
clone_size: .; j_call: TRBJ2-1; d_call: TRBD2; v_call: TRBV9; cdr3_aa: CASSVAGGLGEQFF; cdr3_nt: TGTGCCAGCAGCGTAGCGGGAGGACTTGGCGAGCAGTTCTTC
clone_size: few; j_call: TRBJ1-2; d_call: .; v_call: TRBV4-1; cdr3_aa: CASSPRGRNYGYTF; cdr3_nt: TGCGCCAGCAGCCCCAGGGGTCGTAACTATGGCTACACCTTC
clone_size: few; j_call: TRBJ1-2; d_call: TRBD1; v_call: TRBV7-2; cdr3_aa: CASSLRTGDGYTF; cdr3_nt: TGTGCCAGCAGCTTAAGAACAGGGGATGGCTACACCTTC
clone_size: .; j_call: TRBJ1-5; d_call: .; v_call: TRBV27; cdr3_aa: CASRSSGVWSNQPQHF; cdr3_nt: TGTGCCAGCAGGAGCTCAGGGGTCTGGAGCAATCAGCCCCAGCATTTT
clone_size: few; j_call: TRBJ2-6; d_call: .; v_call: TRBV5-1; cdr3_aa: CASSLDEARGSGANVLTF; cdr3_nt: TGCGCCAGCAGCTTGGACGAGGCGAGAGGGTCTGGGGCCAACGTCCTGACTTTC
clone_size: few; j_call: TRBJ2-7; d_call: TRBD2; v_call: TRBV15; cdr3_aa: CATSSFPTSGTYEQYF; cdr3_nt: TGTGCCACCAGCAGTTTTCCGACTAGCGGAACCTACGAGCAGTACTTC
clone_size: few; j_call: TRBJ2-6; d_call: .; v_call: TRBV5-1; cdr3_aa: CASYRFGGANVLTF; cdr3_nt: TGCGCCAGCTACAGGTTCGGTGGGGCCAACGTCCTGACTTTC
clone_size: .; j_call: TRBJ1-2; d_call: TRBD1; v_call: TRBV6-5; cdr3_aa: CASSYAGTGTHGYTF; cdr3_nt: TGTGCCAGCAGTTACGCCGGGACAGGGACCCATGGCTACACCTTC
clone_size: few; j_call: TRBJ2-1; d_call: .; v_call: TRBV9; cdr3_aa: CASSASASSYNEQFF; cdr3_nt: TGTGCCAGCAGCGCTAGCGCTAGCTCCTACAATGAGCAGTTCTTC
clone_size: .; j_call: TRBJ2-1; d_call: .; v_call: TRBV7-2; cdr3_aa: CASSPSSYNEQFF; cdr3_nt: TGTGCCAGCAGCCCGAGCTCCTACAATGAGCAGTTCTTC
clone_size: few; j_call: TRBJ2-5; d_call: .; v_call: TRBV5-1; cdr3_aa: CASSLIGAPGDQETQYF; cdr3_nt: TGCGCCAGCAGCTTGATTGGAGCCCCAGGGGACCAAGAGACCCAGTACTTC
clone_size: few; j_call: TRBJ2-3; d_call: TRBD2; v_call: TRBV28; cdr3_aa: CALRTSGIDTQYF; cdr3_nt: TGTGCCCTTCGGACTAGCGGGATAGATACGCAGTATTTT
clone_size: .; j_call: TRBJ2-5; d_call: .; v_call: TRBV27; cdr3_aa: CASSPGDPQETQYF; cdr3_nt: TGTGCCAGCAGTCCGGGGGATCCCCAAGAGACCCAGTACTTC
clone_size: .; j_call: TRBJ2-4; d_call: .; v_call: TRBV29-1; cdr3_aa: CSVAGGLKAKNIQYF; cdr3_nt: TGCAGCGTGGCCGGGGGTTTAAAGGCCAAAAACATTCAGTACTTC
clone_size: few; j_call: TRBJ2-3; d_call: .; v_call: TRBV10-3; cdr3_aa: CAISDLAGTDTQYF; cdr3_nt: TGTGCCATCAGTGATCTAGCCGGCACAGATACGCAGTATTTT
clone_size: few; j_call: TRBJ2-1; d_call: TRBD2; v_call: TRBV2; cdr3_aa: CASRTSEYNEQFF; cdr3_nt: TGTGCCTCACGGACTAGCGAGTACAATGAGCAGTTCTTC
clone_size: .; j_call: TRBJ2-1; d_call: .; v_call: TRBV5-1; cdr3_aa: CASSLTSGTYNEQFF; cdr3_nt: TGCGCCAGCAGCTTGACCAGCGGCACCTACAATGAGCAGTTCTTC
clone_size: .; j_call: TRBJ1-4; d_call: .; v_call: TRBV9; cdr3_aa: CASSRGQGREKLFF; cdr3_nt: TGTGCCAGCAGCCGCGGTCAGGGTCGGGAAAAACTGTTTTTT
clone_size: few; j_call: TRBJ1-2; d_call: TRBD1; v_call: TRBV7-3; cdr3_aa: CASSPGQGRGYTF; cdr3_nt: TGTGCCAGCAGCCCGGGACAGGGTCGGGGCTACACCTTC
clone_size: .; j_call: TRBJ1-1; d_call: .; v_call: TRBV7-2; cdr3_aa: CASSYGGENTEAFF; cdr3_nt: TGTGCCAGCAGCTATGGGGGGGAGAACACTGAAGCTTTCTTT
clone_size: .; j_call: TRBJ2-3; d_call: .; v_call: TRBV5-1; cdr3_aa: CASSLGELADTQYF; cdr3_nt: TGCGCCAGCAGCTTGGGAGAGTTGGCAGATACGCAGTATTTT
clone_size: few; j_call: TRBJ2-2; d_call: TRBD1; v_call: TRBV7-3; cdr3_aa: CASSRYGQGSGELFF; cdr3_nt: TGTGCCAGCAGCCGATATGGACAGGGTTCCGGGGAGCTGTTTTTT
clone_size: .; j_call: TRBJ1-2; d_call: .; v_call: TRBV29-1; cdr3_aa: CSVELRGIGWGYTF; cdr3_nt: TGCAGCGTTGAACTTCGGGGTATAGGATGGGGCTACACCTTC
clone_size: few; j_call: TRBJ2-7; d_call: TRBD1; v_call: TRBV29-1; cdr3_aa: CSVAPPEGQGGEQYF; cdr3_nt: TGCAGCGTTGCCCCCCCGGAGGGACAGGGGGGTGAGCAGTACTTC
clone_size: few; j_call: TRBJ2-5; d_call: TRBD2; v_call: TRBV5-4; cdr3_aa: CASSLGLAGQETQYF; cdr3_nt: TGTGCCAGCAGCTTGGGACTAGCGGGACAAGAGACCCAGTACTTC